The entry below describes one TCR beta chain. The data belong to a study of OX40 agonist ivuxolimab in advanced cancers. TCRdb keeps only in-frame clones here, not all; method: immunoSEQ multiplex PCR. Of 95,000 to 150,000 clones detected, approximately 92% appear once; the ten largest clones hold over 0.15%. Germline V gives CDR1 MGHDK, CDR2 SYGVNS. The CDR3 loop spans 15 amino acids. Trimming took 4 bases from V and 3 from J; bases not matched to a gene: 8. This chain connects TRBV25-1 to TRBJ2-5, with 7 bases fitting TRBD1. The source of this sequence is an adult with an advanced solid tumor such as melanoma, head and neck, liver or kidney cancer. Sample: CD4+ or CD8+ T cells sorted from blood, taken in a trial of the OX40 agonist ivuxolimab. CDR3 sequence (DNA): TGTGCCAGCAGTGGGTTTACGACAGGGAAAGAGACCCAGTACTTC. Amino acids: CASSGFTTGKETQYF.